This T cell receptor beta chain is drawn from a study of blood T cell repertoires in COVID-19. Germline V gene data show CDR1 as LGHNA and CDR2 as YNFKEQ. The CDR3 spans 14 residues. As regards this clone: The junction does not match germline at one end; this may be a read error.

The repertoire was sequenced with immunoSEQ multiplex PCR; TCRdb's copy has only in-frame clones and lacks some. The sample includes about 140,000 clones, around nine tenths seen only once; the top ten take 3.5% to 5.5%. V usage is TRBV4-2 and J usage is TRBJ2-5, with D uncertain. The sequence derives from a woman aged 40 to 50 with acute or convalescent COVID-19. Sequencing was carried out using peripheral blood. DNA of the CDR3: TGTGCCAGCAGCCCCGTGGGCACCCAAGCGACCCAGTACTTC. It translates to CASSPVGTQATQYF.